This T cell receptor (beta chain) was obtained from a study of CD8+CD57+ T cells in acquired aplastic anemia (dated by TCRdb to 2016 to 2019). At the level of the whole study: On average, sorted CD4+ and CD8+ cells yielded approximately 3 ug of extracted DNA, with a range of about 0.17 to 27.4 ug. CD8+CD57+ expansion was defined as a frequency above the mean frequency observed in healthy subjects.

V is reduced by 4 bases and J by 3 bases, leaving a spacing of 13 bases between them. CDR1 and CDR2 are read off the germline V gene as SGHRS and YFSETQ. Inclusive of the bounding cysteine and phenylalanine, the CDR3 is 14 residues long. Of all the DNA, just the CDR3 is kept, 42 bases in frame from base 1. Patients chosen for sequencing had shown expansion of CD8+CD57+ cells by flow cytometry. All patients had severe acquired aplastic anemia diagnosed by International Study of Aplastic Anemia and Agranulocytosis and Camitta criteria. At the time blood was sampled, none of the patients had received any therapy. In the study, sorted CD4+ and CD8+ blood T cells from patients with severe aplastic anemia and from healthy subjects underwent deep sequencing of TCR repertoires. In the USA, patient enrollment took place under clinicaltrials.gov protocols 00001620, 01623167, 00001397, 00071045, 00081523 and 00961064. Ficoll-Paque density gradient centrifugation was used to isolate peripheral blood mononuclear cells. CD4+ and CD8+ T cells were sorted by FACS or magnetic beads before DNA extraction.

Points on this clonotype: The specificity of this receptor is unknown. Base-call qualities are not available, and no considerably larger clone is one nucleotide away.

The paper's findings and limits, for the study overall: Around 30 CD8+ CDR3 sequences were shared between patients and controls but appeared highly expressed in patients and within their immunodominant clones. Between patients and healthy controls, no significant difference in CD8+ Simpson's diversity was found (P=0.060).

Genomic DNA served as template for TCR beta VDJ combination and CDR3 sequence profiling. An Illumina HiSeq 2000 was used for TCR repertoire sequencing. The source study handled its data this way. Repertoire assessment relied on Simpson's diversity index, CDR3 size and DJ length profiles, and TRBV/TRBJ rearrangement plots. The immunodominant clone was defined as the most abundant DNA sequence in deep sequencing data. CDR3 amino acid sequences were checked for sharing between subjects and were compared against published repertoires and the VDJdb database. Clones were called with MiXCR by TCRdb after fastp trimmed the public reads at Q25, and only in-frame beta chains were retained. Every entry covers one CDR3 protein and lists the most common genes and DNA from its rows. The V and J calls were determined by TCRdb, not by the authors. The sample includes about 160,000 distinct CDR3 sequences, with about 50% observed a single time. Together, the top ten hold roughly 30% of the sample.

Sequencing was carried out using sorted CD4+, CD8+, or CD8+CD57+ T cells (not recorded which) from PBMCs. The chain is assembled from TRBV5-1 and TRBJ1-1; no D gene call is confident. The receptor was isolated from a human donor with aplastic anemia. This receptor carries the CDR3 CASSKVTVHTEAFF. The nucleotides read TGCGCCAGCAGCAAAGTAACAGTCCACACTGAAGCTTTCTTT.